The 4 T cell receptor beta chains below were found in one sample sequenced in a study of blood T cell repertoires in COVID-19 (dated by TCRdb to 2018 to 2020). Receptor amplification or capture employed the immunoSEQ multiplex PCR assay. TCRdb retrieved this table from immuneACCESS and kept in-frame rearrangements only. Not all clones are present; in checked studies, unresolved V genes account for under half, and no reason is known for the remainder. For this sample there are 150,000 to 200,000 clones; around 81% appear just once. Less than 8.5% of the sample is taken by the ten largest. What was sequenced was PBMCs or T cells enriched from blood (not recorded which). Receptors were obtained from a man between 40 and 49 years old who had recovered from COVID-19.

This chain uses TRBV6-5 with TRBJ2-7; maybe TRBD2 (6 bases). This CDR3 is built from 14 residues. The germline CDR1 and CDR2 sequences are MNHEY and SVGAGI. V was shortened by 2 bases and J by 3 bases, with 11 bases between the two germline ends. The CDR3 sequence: CASSYPGLVYEQYF. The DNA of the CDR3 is TGTGCCAGCAGTTACCCGGGACTCGTCTACGAGCAGTACTTC.

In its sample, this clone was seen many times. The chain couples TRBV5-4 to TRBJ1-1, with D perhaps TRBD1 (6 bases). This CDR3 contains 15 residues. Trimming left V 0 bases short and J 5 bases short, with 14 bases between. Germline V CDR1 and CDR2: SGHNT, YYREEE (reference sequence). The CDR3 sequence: CASSLGGGGRTEAFF. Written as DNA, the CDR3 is TGTGCCAGCAGCTTGGGCGGGGGGGGCAGGACTGAAGCTTTCTTT.

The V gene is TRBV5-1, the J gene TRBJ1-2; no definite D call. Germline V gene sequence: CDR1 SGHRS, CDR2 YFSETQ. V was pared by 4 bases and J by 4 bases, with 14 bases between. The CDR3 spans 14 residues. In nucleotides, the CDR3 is TGCGCCAGCAGCCCCTCCCTCAGCGGCTATGGCTACACCTTC. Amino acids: CASSPSLSGYGYTF.

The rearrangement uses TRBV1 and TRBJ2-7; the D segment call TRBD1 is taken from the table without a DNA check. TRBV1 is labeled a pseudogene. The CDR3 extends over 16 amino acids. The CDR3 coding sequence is TGCACCAGCAGCCAAGCCGGGTGGCAGGGGGCCCACGAGCAGTACTTC. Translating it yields CTSSQAGWQGAHEQYF.